The clone carrying this TCR beta chain was counted at least ten times. Its antigen is currently unknown. This entry belongs to a study of T cells in Graves' hyperthyroidism and ophthalmopathy. Looking at the study overall: Staff took peripheral blood when the initial diagnosis was made, before any treatment began. Findings and caveats of the study: Blood shared most expanded thyroid clonotypes above 0.001.

Germline V gene data show CDR1 as MNHNS and CDR2 as SASEGT. The CDR3 consists of 13 residues. Trimming took 7 bases from V and 3 from J; bases not matched to a gene: 5. Diagnoses rested on clinical symptoms, serum thyroxine and TRAb, thyroid ultrasound and orbital computed tomography. Using 10 ml of fresh peripheral blood, PBMCs were prepared. Amplified regions were TCR beta CDR3 sequences from RNA transcripts. First-round RT-PCR of the TCR CDR3 relied on the HTBI primer set. From the multiplex PCR reads, TCRdb called clonotypes with MiXCR, one entry per CDR3 protein. This table has 300,000 to 400,000 distinct CDR3 sequences, roughly 18% appearing once.

The gene calls are TRBV6-1 and TRBJ1-2, with 7 bases fitting TRBD1. The sequence derives from a woman aged 50 to 60 with Graves' hyperthyroidism. What was sequenced was blood. Written as DNA, the CDR3 is TGTGCCAGCACCCCAGGGGGGGACTATGGCTACACCTTC. Amino acids: CASTPGGDYGYTF.